This TCR beta chain derives from a study of blood T cells in healthy people across ages. A second PCR, run for roughly 7 to 11 cycles, used a sample-barcoded 5' primer plus a J-beta primer mix. TCRdb reprocessed the 5' RACE reads via MiXCR and lists one record per CDR3 protein. Seen here are around 1.5 million distinct CDR3 sequences, 42% observed once, and the top ten hold roughly 7.7%. Germline CDR1 SGHAT, CDR2 FQNNGV. The CDR3 extends over 15 amino acids. Trimming removed 3 bases at V and 0 bases at J, with 12 bases between. In its sample, this clonotype was seen a few times. Input material: blood. This chain connects TRBV11-2 to TRBJ2-7, with unresolved D. The sequence derives from a woman aged 18 to 35 in good health. CDR3 coding DNA: TGTGCCAGCAGCTTCAGTGGCTCAGTCTCCTACGAGCAGTACTTC. Residues: CASSFSGSVSYEQYF.